Listed below are T cell receptor beta chains from one sample, sequenced in a study of beta chain features in type 1 diabetes. The protocol was immunoSEQ multiplex PCR, while the TCRdb copy is restricted to in-frame clones and leaves out a portion. Seen here are about 930,000 clones, roughly 16% observed once, and the top ten hold 0.02% to 0.03%. Sequencing was carried out using naive CD4+ T cells from blood. The receptors shown here come from a young woman in good health. CDR3s include the opening cysteine and the closing phenylalanine or tryptophan. D genes are given only for firm matches. Clone size, where shown, is once, few, many, or a class for clones that have expanded.

J,D,V,size,CDR3,DNA
TRBJ2-1,-,TRBV7-3,-,CASSLGGSRAYNEQFF,TGTGCCAGCAGCTTAGGGGGCAGTAGGGCCTACAATGAGCAGTTCTTC
TRBJ2-1,-,TRBV20-1,-,CSATNNEQFF,TGCAGTGCCACGAACAATGAGCAGTTCTTC
TRBJ1-1,-,TRBV28,few,CASSSSGRLEAFF,TGTGCCAGCAGTTCTTCAGGCAGGCTTGAAGCTTTCTTT
TRBJ1-4,TRBD1,TRBV5-6,few,CASSFWDRGRKLFF,TGTGCCAGCAGCTTTTGGGACAGGGGGCGAAAACTGTTTTTT
TRBJ2-7,-,TRBV7-9,few,CASSSGDSRSYEQYF,TGTGCCAGCAGCTCCGGAGACTCCCGATCCTACGAGCAGTACTTC
TRBJ2-7,-,TRBV4-3,few,CASSPNLQYEQYF,TGCGCCAGCAGCCCTAACCTTCAGTACGAGCAGTACTTC
TRBJ2-3,TRBD2,TRBV9,few,CASSPGTSESTDTQYF,TGTGCCAGCAGCCCCGGGACTAGCGAGAGCACAGATACGCAGTATTTT
TRBJ1-5,-,TRBV4-3,-,CASSQGVAQPQHF,TGCGCCAGCAGCCAAGGAGTGGCTCAGCCCCAGCATTTT
TRBJ1-1,-,TRBV18,-,CASSPRPDTEAFF,TGTGCCAGCTCACCTCGTCCGGACACTGAAGCTTTCTTT
TRBJ2-3,-,TRBV7-2,few,CASSLGVTDTQYF,TGTGCCAGCAGCTTGGGTGTCACAGATACGCAGTATTTT
TRBJ2-7,-,TRBV7-9,-,CASSARLEQYF,TGTGCCAGCAGCGCCCGCTTGGAGCAGTACTTC
TRBJ2-1,TRBD2,TRBV9,-,CASSLGTRSYNEQFF,TGTGCCAGCAGCCTCGGGACTAGGTCCTACAATGAGCAGTTCTTC
TRBJ1-2,-,TRBV20-1,few,CSAIDSYGYTF,TGCAGTGCTATTGACAGCTATGGCTACACCTTC
TRBJ2-7,-,TRBV18,few,CASSPGDSYEQYF,TGTGCCAGCTCACCTGGAGATTCCTACGAGCAGTACTTC
TRBJ2-7,-,TRBV10-3,-,CAIGSDLGDEQYF,TGTGCCATCGGTTCAGATCTCGGGGACGAGCAGTACTTC
TRBJ2-2,TRBD2,TRBV10-1,few,CASSERTSGQVFF,TGCGCCAGCAGTGAACGGACTAGCGGCCAGGTGTTTTTT
TRBJ2-7,-,TRBV28,-,CASSLSSQALEQYF,TGTGCCAGCAGTTTGTCCTCCCAAGCCCTGGAGCAGTACTTC
TRBJ1-1,-,TRBV12-2,-,CASRRVGTTEAFF,TGTGCAAGTAGGAGGGTCGGGACTACTGAAGCTTTCTTT
TRBJ1-3,-,TRBV19,-,CASSMRRQAYSGNTIYF,TGTGCCAGTAGTATGAGACGACAAGCCTACTCTGGAAACACCATATATTTT
TRBJ1-1,-,TRBV21-1,-,CASSKDTMNTEAFF,TGTGCCAGCAGCAAGGACACAATGAACACTGAAGCTTTCTTT
TRBJ1-1,-,TRBV5-5,-,CASSSYTGYTEAFF,TGTGCCAGCAGCTCATACACAGGGTACACTGAAGCTTTCTTT
TRBJ2-4,TRBD2,TRBV11-2,-,CASSLPRGDIQYF,TGTGCCAGCAGCTTACCCCGGGGGGACATTCAGTACTTC
TRBJ1-1,-,TRBV18,-,CASSSSNTEAFF,TGTGCCAGCTCAAGTTCAAACACTGAAGCTTTCTTT
TRBJ2-1,-,TRBV12-5,few,CASGSSYNEQFF,TGTGCTAGTGGTTCCTCCTACAATGAGCAGTTCTTC
TRBJ1-2,-,TRBV4-1,-,CASRGTPRNYTF,TGCGCCAGCAGGGGGACGCCTCGAAACTACACCTTC
TRBJ1-1,TRBD1,TRBV19,-,CASGTGGTGTEAFF,TGTGCCAGTGGGACAGGGGGCACGGGCACTGAAGCTTTCTTT
TRBJ1-1,-,TRBV9,few,CASSPRENTEAFF,TGTGCCAGCAGCCCGAGGGAGAACACTGAAGCTTTCTTT
TRBJ2-3,TRBD2,TRBV2,-,CASNQEGGPRNTQYF,TGTGCCAGCAATCAGGAGGGAGGGCCAAGAAATACGCAGTATTTT
TRBJ2-7,-,TRBV19,-,CASSMSPGPQYF,TGTGCCAGTAGTATGAGTCCGGGTCCGCAGTACTTC